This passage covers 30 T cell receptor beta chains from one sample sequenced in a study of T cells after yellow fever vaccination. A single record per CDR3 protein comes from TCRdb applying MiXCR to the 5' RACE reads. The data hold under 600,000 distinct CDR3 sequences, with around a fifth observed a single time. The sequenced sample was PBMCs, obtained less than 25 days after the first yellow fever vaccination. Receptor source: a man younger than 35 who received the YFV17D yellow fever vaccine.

The DNA for the CDR3 is TGTGCCAGCCGGAGCGGGGGCTCCTACAATGAGCAGTTCTTC. Translating it yields CASRSGGSYNEQFF. This rearrangement joins TRBV11-2 to TRBJ2-1; 8 nucleotides line up with TRBD2. CDR1 and CDR2 from the germline V gene are SGHAT and FQNNGV. Trimming cost V 8 bases and J 0 bases; bases outside gene matches: 3. There are 14 residues in the CDR3.

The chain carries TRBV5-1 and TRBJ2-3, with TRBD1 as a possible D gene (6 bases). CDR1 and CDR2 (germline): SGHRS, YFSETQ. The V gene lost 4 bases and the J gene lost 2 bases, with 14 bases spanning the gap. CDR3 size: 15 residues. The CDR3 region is CASSRGQLNTDTQYF. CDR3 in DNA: TGCGCCAGCAGCAGAGGACAGCTGAACACAGATACGCAGTATTTT.

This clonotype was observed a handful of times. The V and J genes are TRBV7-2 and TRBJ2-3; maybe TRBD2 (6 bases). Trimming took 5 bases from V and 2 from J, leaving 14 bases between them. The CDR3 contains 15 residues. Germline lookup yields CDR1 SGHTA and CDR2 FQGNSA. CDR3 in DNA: TGTGCCAGCAGCCCGAGAGGACTATTCACAGATACGCAGTATTTT. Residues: CASSPRGLFTDTQYF.

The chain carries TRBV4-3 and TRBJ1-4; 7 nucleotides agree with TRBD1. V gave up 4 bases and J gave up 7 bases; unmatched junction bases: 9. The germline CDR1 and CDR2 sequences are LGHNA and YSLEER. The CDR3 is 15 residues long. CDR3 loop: CASSLVTGRGEKLFF. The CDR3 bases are TGCGCCAGCAGCCTCGTGACAGGGAGGGGTGAAAAACTGTTTTTT.

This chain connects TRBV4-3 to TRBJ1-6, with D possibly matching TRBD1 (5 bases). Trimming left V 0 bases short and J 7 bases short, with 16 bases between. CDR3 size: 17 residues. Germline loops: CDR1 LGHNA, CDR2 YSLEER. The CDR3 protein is CASSQDRAGWGNSPLHF. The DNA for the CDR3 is TGCGCCAGCAGCCAAGATAGAGCAGGATGGGGCAATTCACCCCTCCACTTT.

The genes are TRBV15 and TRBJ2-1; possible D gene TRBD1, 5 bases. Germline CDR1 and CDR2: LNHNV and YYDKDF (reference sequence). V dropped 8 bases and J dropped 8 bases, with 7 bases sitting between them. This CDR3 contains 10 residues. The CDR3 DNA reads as TGTGCCACCCAAGGGGATGAGCAGTTCTTC. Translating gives CATQGDEQFF.

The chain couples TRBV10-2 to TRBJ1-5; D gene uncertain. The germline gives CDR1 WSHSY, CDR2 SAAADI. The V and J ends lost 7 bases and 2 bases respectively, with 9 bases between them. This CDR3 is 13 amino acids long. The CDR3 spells CASKRWGNQPQHF. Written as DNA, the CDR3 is TGCGCCAGCAAAAGGTGGGGCAATCAGCCCCAGCATTTT.

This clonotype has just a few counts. The CDR3 loop is CASSNIAGGYNEQFF. The DNA for the CDR3 is TGTGCCAGCAGCAACATAGCGGGGGGCTACAATGAGCAGTTCTTC. This chain links TRBV9 with TRBJ2-1, with TRBD2 identical over 10 bases. The germline gives CDR1 SGDLS, CDR2 YYNGEE. The CDR3 spans 15 residues. The J segment lost 3 bases and the V segment lost 4 bases, leaving 4 bases of the junction unmatched. The complete variable domain, with remaining parts taken from reference TRBV9 and TRBJ2-1, reads DSGVTQTPKHLITATGQRVTLRCSPRSGDLSVYWYQQSLDQGLQFLIQYYNGEERAKGNILERFSAQQFPDLHSELNLSSLELGDSALYFCASSNIAGGYNEQFFGPGTRLTVL.

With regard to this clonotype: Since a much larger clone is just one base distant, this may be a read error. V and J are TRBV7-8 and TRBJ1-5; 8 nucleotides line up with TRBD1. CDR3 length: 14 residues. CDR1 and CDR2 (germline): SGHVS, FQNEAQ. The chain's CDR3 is CASEIGQGNHPQHF. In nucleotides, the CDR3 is TGTGCCAGCGAAATTGGACAGGGCAATCATCCCCAGCATTTT.

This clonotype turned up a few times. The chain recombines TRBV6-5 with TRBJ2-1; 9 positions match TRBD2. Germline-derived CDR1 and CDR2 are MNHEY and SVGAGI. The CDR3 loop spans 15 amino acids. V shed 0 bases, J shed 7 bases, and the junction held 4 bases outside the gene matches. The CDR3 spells CASSYSIAGGNEQFF. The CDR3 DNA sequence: TGTGCCAGCAGTTACTCGATTGCGGGGGGGAATGAGCAGTTCTTC.

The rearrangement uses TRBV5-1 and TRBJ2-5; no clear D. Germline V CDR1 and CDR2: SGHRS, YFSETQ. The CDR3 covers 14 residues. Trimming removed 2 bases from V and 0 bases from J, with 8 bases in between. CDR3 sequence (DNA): TGCGCCAGCAGCTTTTTCTCGGACCAAGAGACCCAGTACTTC. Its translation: CASSFFSDQETQYF. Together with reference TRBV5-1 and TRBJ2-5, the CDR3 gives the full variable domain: KAGVTQTPRYLIKTRGQQVTLSCSPISGHRSVSWYQQTPGQGLQFLFEYFSETQRNKGNFPGRFSGRQFSNSRSEMNVSTLELGDSALYLCASSFFSDQETQYFGPGTRLLVL.

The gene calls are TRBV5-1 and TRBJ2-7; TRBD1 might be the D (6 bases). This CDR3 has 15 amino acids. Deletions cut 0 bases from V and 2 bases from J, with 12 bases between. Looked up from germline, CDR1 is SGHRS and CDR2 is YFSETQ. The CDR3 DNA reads TGCGCCAGCAGCTTGGGGGACACTGGGCCCTACGAGCAGTACGTC. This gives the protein CASSLGDTGPYEQYV.

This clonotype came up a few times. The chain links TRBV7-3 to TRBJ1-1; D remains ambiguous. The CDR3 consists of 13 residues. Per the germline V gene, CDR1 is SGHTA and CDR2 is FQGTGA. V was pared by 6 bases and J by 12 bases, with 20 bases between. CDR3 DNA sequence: TGTGCCAGCAGTTTCACCCCTTCTAGCGGGACTTTCTTT. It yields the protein CASSFTPSSGTFF.

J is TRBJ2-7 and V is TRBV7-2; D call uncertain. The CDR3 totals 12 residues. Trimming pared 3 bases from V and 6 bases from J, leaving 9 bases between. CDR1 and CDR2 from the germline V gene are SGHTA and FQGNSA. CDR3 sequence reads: CASSFNAGEQYF. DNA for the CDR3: TGTGCCAGCAGCTTCAATGCTGGCGAGCAGTACTTC.

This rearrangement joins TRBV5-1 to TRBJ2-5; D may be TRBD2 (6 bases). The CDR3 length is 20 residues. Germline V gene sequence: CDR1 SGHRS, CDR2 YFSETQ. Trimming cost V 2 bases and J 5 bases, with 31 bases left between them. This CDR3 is CASSFGRNPPGDPRQETQYF. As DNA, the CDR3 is TGCGCCAGCAGCTTCGGGCGAAACCCACCGGGAGACCCGAGGCAGGAGACCCAGTACTTC.

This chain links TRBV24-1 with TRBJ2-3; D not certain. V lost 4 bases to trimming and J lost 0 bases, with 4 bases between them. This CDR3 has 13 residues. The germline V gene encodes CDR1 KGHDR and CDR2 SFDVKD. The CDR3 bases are TGTGCCACCAGTGACCGTAGCACAGATACGCAGTATTTT. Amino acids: CATSDRSTDTQYF.

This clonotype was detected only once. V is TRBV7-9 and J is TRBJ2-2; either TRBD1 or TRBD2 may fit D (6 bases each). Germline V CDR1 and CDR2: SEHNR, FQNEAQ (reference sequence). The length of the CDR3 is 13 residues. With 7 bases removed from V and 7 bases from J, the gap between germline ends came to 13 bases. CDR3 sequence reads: CASTWGANGELFF. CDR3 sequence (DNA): TGTGCCAGCACTTGGGGGGCGAACGGGGAGCTGTTTTTT.

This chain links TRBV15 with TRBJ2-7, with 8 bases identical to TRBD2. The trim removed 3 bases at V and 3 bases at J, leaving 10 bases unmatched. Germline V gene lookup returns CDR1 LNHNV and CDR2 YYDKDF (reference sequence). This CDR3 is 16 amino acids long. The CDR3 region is CATSRGLGSGGYEQYF. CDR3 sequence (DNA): TGTGCCACCAGCAGGGGCCTAGGGAGCGGGGGCTACGAGCAGTACTTC.

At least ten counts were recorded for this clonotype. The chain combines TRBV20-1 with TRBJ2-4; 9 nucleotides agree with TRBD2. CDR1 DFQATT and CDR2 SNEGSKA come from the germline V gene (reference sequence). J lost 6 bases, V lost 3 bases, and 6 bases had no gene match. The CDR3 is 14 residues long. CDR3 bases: TGCAGTGCTAGTATTAGCGGGGGATCAAACATTCAGTACTTC. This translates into CSASISGGSNIQYF.

For the CDR3, the DNA is TGTGCCAGCACCCTAGCGGGGGGAGGCACAGATACGCAGTATTTT. Translating gives CASTLAGGGTDTQYF. The chain uses TRBV12-3 or TRBV12-4 and TRBJ2-3; 11 bases agree with TRBD2. This CDR3 spans 15 amino acids. With V trimmed by 7 bases and J by 1 base, 4 bases remained unmatched.

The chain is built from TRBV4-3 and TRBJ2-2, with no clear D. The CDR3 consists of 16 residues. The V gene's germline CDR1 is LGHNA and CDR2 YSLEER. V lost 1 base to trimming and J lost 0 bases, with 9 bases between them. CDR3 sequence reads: CASSQGSLANTGELFF. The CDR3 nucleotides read TGCGCCAGCAGCCAAGGTTCACTGGCGAACACCGGGGAGCTGTTTTTT.

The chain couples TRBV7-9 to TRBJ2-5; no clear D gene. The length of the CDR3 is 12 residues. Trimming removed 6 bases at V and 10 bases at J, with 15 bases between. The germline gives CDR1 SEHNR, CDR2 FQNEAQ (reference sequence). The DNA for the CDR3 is TGTGCCAGCAGTTCGGATGCAAGGGACCAGTACTTC. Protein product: CASSSDARDQYF.

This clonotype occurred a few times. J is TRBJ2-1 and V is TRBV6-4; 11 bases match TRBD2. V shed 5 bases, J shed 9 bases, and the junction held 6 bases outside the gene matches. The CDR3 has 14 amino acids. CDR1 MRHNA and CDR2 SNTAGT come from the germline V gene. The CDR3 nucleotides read TGTGCCAGCAGTCTTAGCGGGGGGGCCGGTGAGCAGTTCTTC. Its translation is CASSLSGGAGEQFF.

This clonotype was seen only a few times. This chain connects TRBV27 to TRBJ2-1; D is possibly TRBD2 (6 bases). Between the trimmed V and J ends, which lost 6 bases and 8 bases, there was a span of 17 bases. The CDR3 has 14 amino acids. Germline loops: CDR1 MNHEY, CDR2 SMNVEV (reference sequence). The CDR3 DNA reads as TGTGCCAGCAGCCCAAGACCGGGAGCGGATGAGCAGTTCTTC. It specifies CASSPRPGADEQFF.

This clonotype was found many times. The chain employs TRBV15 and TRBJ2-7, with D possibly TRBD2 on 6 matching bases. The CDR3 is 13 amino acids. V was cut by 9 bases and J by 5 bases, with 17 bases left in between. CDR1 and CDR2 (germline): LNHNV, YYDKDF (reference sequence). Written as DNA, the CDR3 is TGTGCCACGGCGGCGGGGCAGGGAGACGAGCAGTACTTC. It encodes CATAAGQGDEQYF. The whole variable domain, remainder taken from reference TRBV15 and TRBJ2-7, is DAMVIQNPRYQVTQFGKPVTLSCSQTLNHNVMYWYQQKSSQAPKLLFHYYDKDFNNEADTPDNFQSRRPNTSFCFLDIRSPGLGDTAMYLCATAAGQGDEQYFGPGTRLTVT.

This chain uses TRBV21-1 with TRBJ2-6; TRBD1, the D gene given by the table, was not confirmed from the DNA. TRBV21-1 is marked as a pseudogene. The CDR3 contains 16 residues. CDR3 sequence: CASSEKDRAGANVLTF. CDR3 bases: TGTGCCAGCAGCGAAAAGGACCGGGCTGGGGCCAACGTCCTGACTTTC.

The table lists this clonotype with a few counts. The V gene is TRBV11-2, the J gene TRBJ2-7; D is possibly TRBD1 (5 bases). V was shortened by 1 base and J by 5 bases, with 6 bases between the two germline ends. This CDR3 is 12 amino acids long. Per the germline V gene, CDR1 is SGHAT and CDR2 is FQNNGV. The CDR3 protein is CASSLVGDEQYF. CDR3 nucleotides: TGTGCCAGCAGCTTAGTAGGGGACGAGCAGTACTTC.

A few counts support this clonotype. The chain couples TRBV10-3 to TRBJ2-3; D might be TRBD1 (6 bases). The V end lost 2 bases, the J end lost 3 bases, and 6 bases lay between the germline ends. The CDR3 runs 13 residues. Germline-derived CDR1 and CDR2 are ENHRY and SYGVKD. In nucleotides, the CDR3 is TGTGCCATCAGTGAGACAGGGACAGATACGCAGTATTTT. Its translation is CAISETGTDTQYF.

CDR3 in amino acids: CASKVRFGAGRDTEAFF. DNA for the CDR3: TGCGCCAGCAAAGTTCGATTTGGTGCGGGACGAGACACTGAAGCTTTCTTT. The chain recombines TRBV5-1 with TRBJ1-1; possible D gene TRBD1, 5 bases. V lost 6 bases and J 3 bases, leaving 24 bases between the germline ends. This CDR3 spans 17 amino acids. Per germline, CDR1 SGHRS and CDR2 YFSETQ.

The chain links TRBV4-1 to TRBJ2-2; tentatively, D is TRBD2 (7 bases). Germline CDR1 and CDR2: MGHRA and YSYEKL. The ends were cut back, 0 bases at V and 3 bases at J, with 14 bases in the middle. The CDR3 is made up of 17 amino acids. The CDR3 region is CASSQESGGAYTGELFF. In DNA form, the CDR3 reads TGCGCCAGCAGCCAAGAATCGGGGGGCGCGTACACCGGGGAGCTGTTTTTT.